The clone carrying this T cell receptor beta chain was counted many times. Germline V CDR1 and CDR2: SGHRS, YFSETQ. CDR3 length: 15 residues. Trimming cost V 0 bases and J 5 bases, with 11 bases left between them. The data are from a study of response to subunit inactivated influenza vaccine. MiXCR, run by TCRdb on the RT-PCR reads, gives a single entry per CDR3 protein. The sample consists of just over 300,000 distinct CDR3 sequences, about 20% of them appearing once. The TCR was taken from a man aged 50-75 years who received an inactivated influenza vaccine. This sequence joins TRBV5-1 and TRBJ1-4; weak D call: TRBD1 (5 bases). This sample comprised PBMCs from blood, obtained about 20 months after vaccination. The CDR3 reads CASSLVQGSNEKLFF. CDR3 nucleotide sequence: TGCGCCAGCAGCTTGGTGCAGGGATCAAATGAAAAACTGTTTTTT.